This is a list of T cell receptor beta chains from one sample in a study of blood T cells in healthy people across ages. TCRdb fed the 5' RACE reads into MiXCR, producing one record per CDR3 protein. This sample has 580,000 or so distinct CDR3 sequences, with under 55% found just once. The sequencing sample was made of blood. Receptors originate from a man older than 75 in good health. Both conserved end residues are part of each CDR3. Fields, in order: D gene, J gene, V gene, clone size, CDR3 protein, CDR3 DNA. A D gene is named only where the DNA matches it firmly. Clone size is given for some rows only: seen once, a few or many times, or a class if the clone is expanded.

D: .
J: TRBJ1-2
V: TRBV6-2/TRBV6-3
size: .
CDR3: CASSYEPVEGYGYTF
DNA: TGTGCCAGCAGTTACGAGCCGGTGGAGGGCTATGGCTACACCTTC

D: .
J: TRBJ1-1
V: TRBV12-3/TRBV12-4
size: .
CDR3: CASSLATGHGEAFF
DNA: TGTGCCAGCAGTCTCGCGACGGGTCATGGTGAAGCTTTCTTT

D: .
J: TRBJ1-4
V: TRBV7-2
size: .
CDR3: CASSATVGAIELFF
DNA: TGTGCCAGCAGCGCCACCGTCGGGGCAATAGAACTGTTTTTT

D: TRBD1
J: TRBJ1-2
V: TRBV4-1
size: many
CDR3: CASSQEGQGMHGYTF
DNA: TGCGCCAGCAGCCAAGAGGGACAGGGGATGCATGGCTACACCTTC

D: .
J: TRBJ2-5
V: TRBV4-1
size: .
CDR3: CASSQDSHRRETQYF
DNA: TGCGCCAGCAGCCAAGATAGTCACAGGCGAGAGACCCAGTACTTC

D: .
J: TRBJ2-1
V: TRBV27
size: few
CDR3: CASGSSYNEQFF
DNA: TGTGCCTCGGGGAGCTCCTACAATGAGCAGTTCTTC

D: TRBD1
J: TRBJ2-1
V: TRBV28
size: .
CDR3: CASSVGTEYNEQFF
DNA: TGTGCCAGCAGTGTCGGGACAGAATACAATGAGCAGTTCTTC

D: TRBD1
J: TRBJ2-7
V: TRBV29-1
size: few
CDR3: CSVESSGQGEQYF
DNA: TGCAGCGTTGAGAGCTCCGGACAGGGCGAGCAGTACTTC

D: TRBD1
J: TRBJ1-2
V: TRBV5-1
size: .
CDR3: CASSWTGGAGYTF
DNA: TGCGCCAGCAGCTGGACAGGGGGCGCAGGCTACACCTTC

D: .
J: TRBJ2-1
V: TRBV5-5
size: .
CDR3: CASSLGADEQFF
DNA: TGTGCCAGCAGCCTGGGGGCCGATGAGCAGTTCTTC

D: .
J: TRBJ2-3
V: TRBV20-1
size: .
CDR3: CSAREGDRDTDTQYF
DNA: TGCAGTGCTAGAGAGGGGGACCGAGACACAGATACACAGTATTTT

D: TRBD2
J: TRBJ2-1
V: TRBV2
size: .
CDR3: CAGQTSGRANEQFF
DNA: TGTGCCGGACAGACTAGCGGGAGAGCGAATGAGCAGTTCTTC

D: TRBD1
J: TRBJ1-5
V: TRBV6-5
size: many
CDR3: CASIGQGGQPQHF
DNA: TGTGCCAGCATTGGACAGGGCGGACAGCCCCAGCATTTT

D: .
J: TRBJ1-1
V: TRBV7-2
size: .
CDR3: CASSREWTVNTEAFF
DNA: TGTGCCAGCAGCCGGGAGTGGACCGTGAACACTGAAGCTTTCTTT

D: TRBD1
J: TRBJ2-3
V: TRBV25-1
size: .
CDR3: CASFGDRDFTDTQYF
DNA: TGTGCCAGCTTTGGGGACAGGGACTTCACAGATACGCAGTATTTT

D: .
J: TRBJ2-1
V: TRBV7-2
size: .
CDR3: CASNERPSGEQFF
DNA: TGTGCCAGCAACGAACGACCTAGTGGTGAGCAGTTCTTC

D: .
J: TRBJ2-5
V: TRBV2
size: .
CDR3: CASNSALEETQYF
DNA: TGTGCCAGCAACTCCGCTTTGGAGGAGACCCAGTACTTC

D: .
J: TRBJ2-1
V: TRBV7-2
size: .
CDR3: CASSLAPGVAYNEQFF
DNA: TGTGCCAGCAGCTTAGCTCCGGGGGTCGCCTACAATGAGCAGTTCTTC

D: TRBD1
J: TRBJ2-2
V: TRBV6-5
size: .
CDR3: CASSWDRGRLGTGELFF
DNA: TGTGCCAGCAGTTGGGACAGGGGGCGCTTGGGCACCGGGGAGCTGTTTTTT

D: .
J: TRBJ2-7
V: TRBV4-2
size: once
CDR3: CASSQDSSGNYEQYF
DNA: TGTGCCAGCAGCCAAGATTCGTCAGGGAACTACGAGCAGTACTTC

D: .
J: TRBJ2-7
V: TRBV7-8
size: many
CDR3: CASSLGASLNHEQYF
DNA: TGTGCCAGCAGCTTAGGGGCTAGCTTAAACCACGAGCAGTACTTC

D: .
J: TRBJ2-3
V: TRBV24-1
size: .
CDR3: CASSGQTTDTQYF
DNA: TGTGCCTCCTCAGGACAGACCACAGATACGCAGTATTTT

D: .
J: TRBJ1-1
V: TRBV6-5
size: once
CDR3: CASSYDSTSYQTNTEAFF
DNA: TGTGCCAGCAGTTACGACAGTACATCCTACCAAACCAACACTGAAGCTTTCTTT

D: TRBD2
J: TRBJ2-7
V: TRBV29-1
size: few
CDR3: CSVEQASGGVRGQYF
DNA: TGCAGCGTGGAACAAGCAAGCGGGGGCGTCCGGGGGCAGTACTTC

D: .
J: TRBJ2-1
V: TRBV20-1
size: few
CDR3: CSAQAPQGYTYNEQFF
DNA: TGCAGTGCTCAAGCACCACAGGGCTACACATACAATGAGCAGTTCTTC

D: .
J: TRBJ2-7
V: TRBV29-1
size: .
CDR3: CSVGGTRVYEQYF
DNA: TGCAGCGTTGGAGGGACACGGGTTTACGAGCAGTACTTC

D: .
J: TRBJ2-3
V: TRBV7-8
size: .
CDR3: CASIPGRQGTILGTDTQYF
DNA: TGTGCCAGCATCCCCGGCCGACAGGGGACTATCCTCGGCACAGATACGCAGTATTTT

D: TRBD1
J: TRBJ1-1
V: TRBV28
size: .
CDR3: CASSPLGTGRTEAFF
DNA: TGTGCCAGCAGTCCCCTCGGGACAGGGAGGACTGAAGCTTTCTTT

D: .
J: TRBJ1-5
V: TRBV6-6
size: many
CDR3: CASSFASGSQPQHF
DNA: TGTGCCAGCAGTTTCGCGTCAGGGAGTCAGCCCCAGCATTTT

D: .
J: TRBJ1-5
V: TRBV20-1
size: .
CDR3: CSAREGSHWPQHF
DNA: TGCAGTGCTAGAGAGGGATCCCATTGGCCCCAGCATTTT

D: .
J: TRBJ1-1
V: TRBV29-1
size: .
CDR3: CSAYLGQNTEAFF
DNA: TGCAGCGCCTACCTGGGGCAAAACACTGAAGCTTTCTTT

D: .
J: TRBJ2-5
V: TRBV11-1
size: few
CDR3: CASTKGAANLQETQYF
DNA: TGTGCCAGCACCAAAGGAGCGGCAAACCTCCAAGAGACCCAGTACTTC

D: .
J: TRBJ1-2
V: TRBV20-1
size: .
CDR3: CSASPDPRSYGYTF
DNA: TGCAGTGCTTCCCCGGACCCGAGGAGCTATGGCTACACCTTC

D: .
J: TRBJ1-2
V: TRBV11-1
size: .
CDR3: CASSLRAGPYGYTF
DNA: TGTGCCAGCAGCCTGCGGGCAGGGCCCTATGGCTACACCTTC

D: TRBD1
J: TRBJ1-2
V: TRBV27
size: .
CDR3: CASRTTGGSWGYTF
DNA: TGTGCCAGCAGAACAACAGGGGGCTCTTGGGGCTACACCTTC

D: .
J: TRBJ2-3
V: TRBV15
size: .
CDR3: CATRSTDTQYF
DNA: TGTGCCACCCGGAGCACAGATACGCAGTATTTT

D: .
J: TRBJ1-1
V: TRBV29-1
size: many
CDR3: CSGSGAEVTEAFF
DNA: TGCAGCGGGTCGGGGGCAGAAGTGACTGAAGCTTTCTTT

D: .
J: TRBJ1-2
V: TRBV6-6
size: .
CDR3: CASSADGNYDYTF
DNA: TGTGCCAGCAGTGCGGACGGAAACTATGACTACACCTTC

D: TRBD2
J: TRBJ2-5
V: TRBV7-2
size: .
CDR3: CASTAGGRWQETQYF
DNA: TGTGCCAGCACCGCGGGGGGGCGGTGGCAAGAGACCCAGTACTTC

D: TRBD1
J: TRBJ1-5
V: TRBV12-3/TRBV12-4
size: few
CDR3: CASTTQAGQGLLSNQPQHF
DNA: TGTGCCAGCACCACCCAGGCGGGACAGGGTCTTCTTAGCAATCAGCCCCAGCATTTT

D: .
J: TRBJ2-3
V: TRBV12-3/TRBV12-4
size: .
CDR3: CASSTLGADTEYF
DNA: TGTGCCAGCAGTACCTTGGGGGCAGATACGGAGTATTTT

D: .
J: TRBJ2-1
V: TRBV20-1
size: .
CDR3: CSATRRETQFF
DNA: TGCAGTGCTACTAGGAGAGAGACCCAGTTCTTC

D: .
J: TRBJ2-6
V: TRBV12-3/TRBV12-4
size: .
CDR3: CASRLGASGANVLTF
DNA: TGTGCCAGCAGACTGGGGGCCTCTGGGGCCAACGTCCTGACTTTC

D: TRBD2
J: TRBJ2-3
V: TRBV6-5
size: many
CDR3: CASSSGWGGTTDTQYF
DNA: TGTGCCAGCAGTTCTGGTTGGGGGGGTACCACAGATACGCAGTATTTT

D: .
J: TRBJ2-1
V: TRBV11-2
size: few
CDR3: CASSLTFRDNEQFF
DNA: TGTGCCAGCAGCTTAACATTCAGGGACAATGAGCAGTTCTTC

D: .
J: TRBJ2-7
V: TRBV28
size: few
CDR3: CASSFKYEQYF
DNA: TGTGCCAGCAGTTTCAAGTACGAGCAGTACTTC

D: .
J: TRBJ2-5
V: TRBV25-1
size: .
CDR3: CASSVTGSETQYF
DNA: TGTGCCAGCAGTGTGACGGGAAGCGAGACCCAGTACTTC

D: .
J: TRBJ2-1
V: TRBV7-2
size: few
CDR3: CASRLGVGRGINEQFF
DNA: TGTGCCAGCCGTTTAGGGGTCGGCCGGGGGATCAATGAGCAGTTCTTC

D: .
J: TRBJ2-1
V: TRBV11-2
size: .
CDR3: CASSLRGLTSRRAKSYNEQFF
DNA: TGTGCCAGCAGCTTAAGGGGGTTGACTAGCAGGAGGGCCAAGTCCTACAATGAGCAGTTCTTC

D: .
J: TRBJ2-7
V: TRBV7-2
size: few
CDR3: CASSHRQANSYEQYF
DNA: TGTGCCAGCAGCCACCGACAGGCCAATTCCTACGAGCAGTACTTC

D: .
J: TRBJ1-1
V: TRBV7-9
size: few
CDR3: CASSYFNRNTEAFF
DNA: TGTGCCAGCAGCTATTTTAACAGAAACACTGAAGCTTTCTTT

D: .
J: TRBJ2-1
V: TRBV5-1
size: few
CDR3: CASSLGIEGNEQFF
DNA: TGCGCCAGCAGCTTGGGGATTGAGGGCAATGAGCAGTTCTTC

D: TRBD2
J: TRBJ2-7
V: TRBV7-9
size: .
CDR3: CASSLVAGVSYEQYF
DNA: TGTGCCAGCAGCTTAGTAGCGGGAGTTTCCTACGAGCAGTACTTC

D: TRBD2
J: TRBJ2-3
V: TRBV9
size: few
CDR3: CASSVASGRVRDTQYF
DNA: TGTGCCAGCAGCGTAGCTAGCGGGAGGGTAAGAGATACGCAGTATTTT